The 2 T cell receptor beta chains reported below all come from one sample, sequenced in a study of blood T cell repertoires in COVID-19 (dated by TCRdb to between 2020 and 2021). Receptor libraries were prepared by the immunoSEQ multiplex PCR assay. TCRdb took over this immuneACCESS table, retaining in-frame rearrangements with V and J assigned. Such tables are incomplete; in checked studies, under half of the missing clones stem from an unresolved V gene, and the remainder is unexplained. The sample table contains some 350,000 clones; only one count was recorded for about 90% of them. About 5.7% of the sample is in the top ten clones. The sequencing sample was made of PBMCs or T cells enriched from blood (not recorded which). These receptors all stem from a woman aged 25 to 39 who had recovered from COVID-19.

The rearrangement links TRBV19 to TRBJ1-5; D possibly corresponds to TRBD1 (5 bases). CDR1 and CDR2 (germline): LNHDA, SQIVND (reference sequence). The CDR3 has 16 residues. Trimming took 7 bases from V and 0 from J, leaving 16 bases between them. The CDR3 sequence is CASTPWGGFSNQPQHF. CDR3 in DNA: TGTGCCAGTACTCCTTGGGGGGGATTTAGCAATCAGCCCCAGCATTTT.

The count of this clone is one. The final CDR3 position lacks the conserved phenylalanine or tryptophan, pointing to a likely read error. The DNA is left out, because the CDR3 cannot be placed on it with certainty; the CDR3 is given as TCRdb lists it. This rearrangement joins TRBV5-1 to TRBJ1-4; the table's D call, TRBD1, has no DNA check behind it. The CDR3 is 15 residues long, counting both termini. Germline CDR1 SGHRS, CDR2 YFSETQ. CDR3: CASSLHREKLFPPPH.